The present T cell receptor (beta chain) was sequenced within a study of blood T cell repertoires in COVID-19. Assay used: immunoSEQ multiplex PCR; TCRdb lists only in-frame clones, some missing. Among some 30,000 clones listed, 87% were seen once. This CDR3 is 14 amino acids long. The J segment lost 2 bases and the V segment lost 3 bases, leaving 1 base of the junction unmatched. The germline CDR1 and CDR2 sequences are SGHTA and FQGNSA. The sample holds a few counts of this clone. The chain joins TRBV7-2 to TRBJ1-3; 7 nucleotides match TRBD1. The clonotype originates from a human donor in a cohort sampled during active COVID-19. The sequenced material came from peripheral blood. The CDR3 nucleotides are TGTGCCAGCAGCTTTACAGGGGCTGGAAACACCATATATTTT. It yields the protein CASSFTGAGNTIYF. Drawing the rest from reference TRBV7-2 and TRBJ1-3, the complete variable domain is GAGVSQSPSNKVTEKGKDVELRCDPISGHTALYWYRQSLGQGLEFLIYFQGNSAPDKSGLPSDRFSAERTGGSVSTLTIQRTQQEDSAVYLCASSFTGAGNTIYFGEGSWLTVV.